This TCR beta chain derives from a study of blood T cell repertoires in COVID-19. Study-wide context: From the United States, Italy and Spain came samples of acute and convalescent COVID-19.

Methods used by the authors: Reference gene primer amplification in the assay estimated nucleated cell counts. This table comes from immunoSEQ multiplex PCR, and its TCRdb copy is limited to in-frame clones, with some not included. V and J calls and clone size are as listed in that table; D and trimming were resolved from the DNA. The repertoire holds approximately 83,000 clones, with around four fifths as singletons. This CDR3 is 14 amino acids long. In germline, CDR1 is MGHRA, CDR2 YSYEKL. Germline trimming cut 3 bases from V and 3 bases from J; bases unmatched to any gene: 4. The chain employs TRBV4-1 and TRBJ2-7, with TRBD1 matching over 8 bases. This TCR derives from a man over 45 with acute or convalescent COVID-19. The specimen sequenced was peripheral blood. The CDR3 region has the DNA TGCGCCAGCAGCCACGGACAGGGCTACTACGAGCAGTACTTC. Residues: CASSHGQGYYEQYF.